The next 8 T cell receptor beta chains were all read from a single sample in a study of neurological immune-mediated disorders. A single record per CDR3 protein comes from TCRdb applying MiXCR to the 5' RACE reads. The sample has fewer than 40,000 distinct CDR3 sequences; roughly an eighth are singletons. Time point here: longitudinal time-point 2. The material sequenced was PBMCs. These receptors were taken from a woman aged 40 to 50 in good health.

In this sample, this clonotype turned up a few times. V gene TRBV6-5 combines with J gene TRBJ1-2; TRBD1 is a possible D gene (5 bases). In germline, CDR1 is MNHEY, CDR2 SVGAGI. This CDR3 has 14 residues. Trimming shortened V by 6 bases and J by 4 bases, and 15 bases separated the two germline ends. The CDR3 loop is CASRAGHRGYGYTF. CDR3 DNA sequence: TGTGCCAGCAGGGCGGGGCACCGGGGCTATGGCTACACCTTC.

In its sample, this clonotype was seen many times. The chain carries TRBV6-2 or TRBV6-3 and TRBJ2-5; the D gene is possibly TRBD2 (5 bases). The germline gives CDR1 MNHEY, CDR2 SVGEGT. The CDR3 is made up of 13 amino acids. The V end lost 5 bases, the J end lost 5 bases, and 12 bases lay between the germline ends. The CDR3 sequence: CASSKGWRETQYF. The CDR3 bases are TGTGCCAGCAGTAAAGGGTGGAGGGAGACCCAGTACTTC.

This clonotype was observed many times. The chain is built from TRBV5-1 and TRBJ2-1, with 10 bases lining up with TRBD2. V lost 4 bases to trimming and J lost 7 bases; unmatched junction nucleotides: 5. This CDR3 contains 14 residues. Germline V gives CDR1 SGHRS, CDR2 YFSETQ. Written as DNA, the CDR3 is TGCGCCAGCAGCGAACAGACTAGCGGGAATGAGCAGTTCTTC. Translating gives CASSEQTSGNEQFF. The whole variable domain, remainder taken from reference TRBV5-1 and TRBJ2-1, is KAGVTQTPRYLIKTRGQQVTLSCSPISGHRSVSWYQQTPGQGLQFLFEYFSETQRNKGNFPGRFSGRQFSNSRSEMNVSTLELGDSALYLCASSEQTSGNEQFFGPGTRLTVL.

This clonotype was observed at least ten times. The J gene is TRBJ2-3, the V gene TRBV5-4, with TRBD1 as a possible D gene (5 bases). The CDR3 is 15 residues long. The ends were cut back, 0 bases at V and 4 bases at J, with 12 bases in the middle. Germline CDR1 and CDR2: SGHNT and YYREEE (reference sequence). Written as DNA, the CDR3 is TGTGCCAGCAGCTTGGAAGGGGCGTTAGCAGATACGCAGTATTTT. It codes for CASSLEGALADTQYF.

This clonotype is medium-sized by share. The chain joins TRBV4-3 to TRBJ1-4; TRBD1 might be the D (5 bases). CDR3 length equals 15 residues. Germline lookup yields CDR1 LGHNA and CDR2 YSLEER. With 4 bases removed from V and 8 bases from J, the gap between germline ends came to 17 bases. The DNA of the CDR3 is TGCGCCAGCAGCCTAGGGACGGGACGAGAAGAAAAACTGTTTTTT. Translation gives CASSLGTGREEKLFF.

This clonotype was detected many times. The V gene is TRBV12-3 or TRBV12-4, the J gene TRBJ2-7, with 7 nucleotides matching TRBD1. Trimming took 7 bases from V and 6 from J; bases not matched to a gene: 12. This CDR3 comprises 14 residues. DNA of the CDR3: TGTGCCAGCACCTCCGTAACAGGGGTCCCCGAGCAGTACTTC. It translates to CASTSVTGVPEQYF.

Relative to its sample, this clonotype is medium-sized. CDR3 in DNA: TGTGCCAGCAGCTGGAAGGGGGGGAACTATGGCTACACCTTC. Its translation: CASSWKGGNYGYTF. J is TRBJ1-2 and V is TRBV7-2, with a tentative D call TRBD1 (6 bases). The CDR3 runs 14 residues. Trimming took 4 bases from V and 2 from J, leaving 11 bases between them. Germline V gene data show CDR1 as SGHTA and CDR2 as FQGNSA.

This clonotype appeared many times. This chain connects TRBV11-3 to TRBJ1-1; TRBD1 agrees at 9 bases. V was clipped by 5 bases and J by 3 bases; unmatched bases: 7. There are 15 residues in the CDR3. The V gene's germline CDR1 is SGHNT and CDR2 YENEEA. In DNA form, the CDR3 reads TGTGCCAGCAGCATAGGACAGGGGTGGGACACTGAAGCTTTCTTT. This encodes CASSIGQGWDTEAFF.